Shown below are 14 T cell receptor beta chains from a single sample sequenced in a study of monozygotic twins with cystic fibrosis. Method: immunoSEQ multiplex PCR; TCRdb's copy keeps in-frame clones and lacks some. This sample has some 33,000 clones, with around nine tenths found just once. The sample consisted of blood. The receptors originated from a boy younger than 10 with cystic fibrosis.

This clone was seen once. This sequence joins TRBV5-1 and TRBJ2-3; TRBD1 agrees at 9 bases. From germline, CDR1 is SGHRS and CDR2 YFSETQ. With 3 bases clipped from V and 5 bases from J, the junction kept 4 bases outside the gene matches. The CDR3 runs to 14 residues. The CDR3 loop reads CASSYRQGGDTQYF. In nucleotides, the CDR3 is TGCGCCAGCAGCTACCGACAGGGGGGAGATACGCAGTATTTT.

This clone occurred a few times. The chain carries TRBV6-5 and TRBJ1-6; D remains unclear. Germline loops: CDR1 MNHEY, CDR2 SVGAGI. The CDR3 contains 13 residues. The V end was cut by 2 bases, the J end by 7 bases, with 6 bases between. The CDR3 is CASSYRANSPLHF. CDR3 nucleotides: TGTGCCAGCAGTTACAGGGCCAATTCACCCCTCCACTTT.

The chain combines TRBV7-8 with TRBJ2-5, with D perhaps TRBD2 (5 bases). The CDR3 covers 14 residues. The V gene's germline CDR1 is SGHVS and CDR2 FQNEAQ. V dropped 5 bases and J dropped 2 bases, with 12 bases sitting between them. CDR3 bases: TGTGCCAGCAGCAGAGGACGGACTCAAGAGACCCAGTACTTC. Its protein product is CASSRGRTQETQYF.

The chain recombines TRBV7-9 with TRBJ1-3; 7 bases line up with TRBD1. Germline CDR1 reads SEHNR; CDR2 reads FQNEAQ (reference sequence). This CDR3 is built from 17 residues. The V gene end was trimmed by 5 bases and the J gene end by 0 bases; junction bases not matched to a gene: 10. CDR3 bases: TGTGCCAGCAGCCGTACCCCCTGGGACAGCTCTGGAAACACCATATATTTT. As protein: CASSRTPWDSSGNTIYF.

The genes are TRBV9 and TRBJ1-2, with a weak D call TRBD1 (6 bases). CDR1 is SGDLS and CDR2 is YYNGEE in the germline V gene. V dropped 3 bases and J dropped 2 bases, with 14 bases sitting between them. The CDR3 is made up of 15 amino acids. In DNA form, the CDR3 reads TGTGCCAGCAGCGGGACCGGGGGGACAAACTATGGCTACACCTTC. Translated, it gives CASSGTGGTNYGYTF.

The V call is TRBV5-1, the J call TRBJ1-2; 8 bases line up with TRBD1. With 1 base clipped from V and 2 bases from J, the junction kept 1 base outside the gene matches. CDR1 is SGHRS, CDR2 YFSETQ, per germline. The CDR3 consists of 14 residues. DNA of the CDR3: TGCGCCAGCAGCTTGAGGACAGGGAACTATGGCTACACCTTC. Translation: CASSLRTGNYGYTF.

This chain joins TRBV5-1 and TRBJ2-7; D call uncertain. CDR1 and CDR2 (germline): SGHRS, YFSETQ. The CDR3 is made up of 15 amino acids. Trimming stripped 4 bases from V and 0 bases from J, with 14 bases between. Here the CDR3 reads CASSPQLGRSYEQYF. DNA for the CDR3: TGCGCCAGCAGCCCTCAACTGGGCCGCTCCTACGAGCAGTACTTC.

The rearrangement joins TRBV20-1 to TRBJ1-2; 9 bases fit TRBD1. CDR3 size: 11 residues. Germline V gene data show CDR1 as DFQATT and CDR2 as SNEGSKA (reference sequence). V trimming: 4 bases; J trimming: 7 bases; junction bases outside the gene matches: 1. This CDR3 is CSATQGAGYTF. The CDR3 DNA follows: TGCAGTGCTACACAGGGGGCTGGCTACACCTTC.

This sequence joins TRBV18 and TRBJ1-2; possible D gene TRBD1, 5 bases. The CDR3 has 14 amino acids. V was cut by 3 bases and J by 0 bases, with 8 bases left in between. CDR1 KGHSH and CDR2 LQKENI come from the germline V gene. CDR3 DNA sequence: TGTGCCAGCTCACCGGCGACAGCTAACTATGGCTACACCTTC. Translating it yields CASSPATANYGYTF.

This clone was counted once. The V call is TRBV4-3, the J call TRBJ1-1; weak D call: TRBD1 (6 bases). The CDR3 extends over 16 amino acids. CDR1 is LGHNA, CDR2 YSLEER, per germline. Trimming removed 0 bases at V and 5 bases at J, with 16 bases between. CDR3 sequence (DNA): TGCGCCAGCAGCCAAGATCCCACAGGGAGGTGGACTGAAGCTTTCTTT. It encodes CASSQDPTGRWTEAFF.

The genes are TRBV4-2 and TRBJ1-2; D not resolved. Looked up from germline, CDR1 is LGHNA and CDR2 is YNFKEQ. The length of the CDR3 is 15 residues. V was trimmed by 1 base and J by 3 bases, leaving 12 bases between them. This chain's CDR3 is CASSQGPSSDYGYTF. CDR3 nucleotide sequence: TGTGCCAGCAGCCAAGGGCCCTCGTCTGACTATGGCTACACCTTC.

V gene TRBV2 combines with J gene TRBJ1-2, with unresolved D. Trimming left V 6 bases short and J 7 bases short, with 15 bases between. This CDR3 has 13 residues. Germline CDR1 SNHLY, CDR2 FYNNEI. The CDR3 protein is CASRRVGESGYTF. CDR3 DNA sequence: TGTGCCAGCAGGAGGGTTGGCGAGAGTGGCTACACCTTC.

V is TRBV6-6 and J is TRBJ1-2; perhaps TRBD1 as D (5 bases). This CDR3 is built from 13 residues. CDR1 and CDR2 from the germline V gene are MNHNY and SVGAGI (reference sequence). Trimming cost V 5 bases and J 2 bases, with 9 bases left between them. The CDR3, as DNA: TGTGCCAGCAGTGCAGGGACCAACTATGGCTACACCTTC. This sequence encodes CASSAGTNYGYTF.

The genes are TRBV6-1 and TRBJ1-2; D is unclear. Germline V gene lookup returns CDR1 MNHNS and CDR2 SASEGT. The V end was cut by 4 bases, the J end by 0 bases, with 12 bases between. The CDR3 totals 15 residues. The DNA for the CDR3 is TGTGCCAGCAGTGGGAGGGAGGGAACTAACTATGGCTACACCTTC. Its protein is CASSGREGTNYGYTF.